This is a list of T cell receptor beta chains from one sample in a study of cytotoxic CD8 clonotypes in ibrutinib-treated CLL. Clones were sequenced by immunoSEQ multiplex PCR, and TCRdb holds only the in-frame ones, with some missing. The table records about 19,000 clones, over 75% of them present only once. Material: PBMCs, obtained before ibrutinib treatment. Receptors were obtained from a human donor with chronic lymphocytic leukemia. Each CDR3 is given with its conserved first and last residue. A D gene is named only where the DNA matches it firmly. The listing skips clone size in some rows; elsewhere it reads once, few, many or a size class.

CASSQDHTPALTGRNQPQHF TGTGCCAGCAGCCAAGATCATACCCCGGCCCTCACAGGACGCAATCAGCCCCAGCATTTT once TRBV14 - TRBJ1-5
CASSQDIRNSPLHF TGCGCCAGCAGCCAAGACATTCGGAATTCACCCCTCCACTTT - TRBV5-1 - TRBJ1-6
CASSRKRGGWETQYF TGTGCCAGCAGTCGCAAGCGGGGGGGGTGGGAGACCCAGTACTTC - TRBV6-5 TRBD2 TRBJ2-5
CASRPRTGGAVAEAFF TGTGCCAGTAGACCCCGGACGGGGGGCGCAGTGGCTGAAGCTTTCTTT - TRBV19 - TRBJ1-1
CASSQEGGRQNEQFF TGCGCCAGCAGCCAAGAGGGGGGGCGGCAGAATGAGCAGTTCTTC - TRBV4-1 - TRBJ2-1
CAWTEGTQPQHF TGTGCCTGGACGGAGGGGACGCAGCCCCAGCATTTT - TRBV30 - TRBJ1-5
CASPKRRTGEAGANVLTF TGTGCCAGCCCGAAAAGAAGGACAGGGGAGGCTGGGGCCAACGTCCTGACTTTC - TRBV21-1 - TRBJ2-6
CASSLKWDRYTEAFF TGTGCCAGCAGCCTTAAATGGGACAGATACACTGAAGCTTTCTTT - TRBV7-8 TRBD1 TRBJ1-1
CASSLLGRSSYNEQFF TGTGCCAGCAGCTTACTGGGGCGGAGCTCCTACAATGAGCAGTTCTTC - TRBV7-2 - TRBJ2-1
CASRHNREGGEKLFF TGTGCCAGCAGACATAACAGGGAAGGGGGAGAAAAACTGTTTTTT - TRBV6-6 - TRBJ1-4
CASSPQGQGQNQPQHF TGCGCCAGCAGCCCACAGGGACAGGGGCAGAATCAGCCCCAGCATTTT few TRBV4-1 TRBD1 TRBJ1-5
CATSRGDRPNTEAFF TGTGCCACCAGCAGAGGGGACAGGCCCAACACTGAAGCTTTCTTT once TRBV15 TRBD1 TRBJ1-1
CASSNVASYNEQFF TGTGCCAGCAGTAACGTGGCATCCTACAATGAGCAGTTCTTC - TRBV27 - TRBJ2-1
CASSIYVGGKIKYNEQFF TGTGCCAGTAGTATATATGTGGGGGGGAAAATCAAATACAATGAGCAGTTCTTC - TRBV19 TRBD2 TRBJ2-1
CASSSSVATYEQYF TGTGCCAGCAGCTCCTCGGTTGCGACCTACGAGCAGTACTTC - TRBV7-2 - TRBJ2-7
CASSLQSRRTYGYTF TGTGCCAGCAGCCTACAGTCCCGTCGGACTTATGGCTACACCTTC - TRBV7-2 - TRBJ1-2
CASSLGPGNTIYF TGTGCCAGCAGCCTCGGCCCTGGAAACACCATATATTTT - TRBV5-5 - TRBJ1-3
CASSPLGAGLGGYTF TGTGCCAGCAGCCCGCTGGGAGCGGGGCTGGGGGGCTACACCTTC - TRBV11-2 - TRBJ1-2
CAAHRDTNSPLHF TGTGCCGCACACCGGGACACAAATTCACCCCTCCACTTT - TRBV10-3 - TRBJ1-6
CASSFYWGQEKETQYF TGTGCCAGCAGCTTTTATTGGGGACAGGAAAAAGAGACCCAGTACTTC - TRBV7-2 TRBD1 TRBJ2-5
CASSIGQDLSGANVLTF TGTGCCAGTAGTATAGGCCAGGACCTCTCTGGGGCCAACGTCCTGACTTTC - TRBV19 - TRBJ2-6
CASSRGNTGELFF TGTGCCAGCAGCCGCGGGAACACCGGGGAGCTGTTTTTT medium-sized TRBV7-9 - TRBJ2-2
CASSSTDRGAYEQYF TGTGCCAGCAGCTCAACAGACAGGGGGGCCTACGAGCAGTACTTC - TRBV7-9 TRBD1 TRBJ2-7
CSASPDSGQFF TGCAGTGCTAGCCCGGATTCTGGGCAGTTCTTC - TRBV20-1 - TRBJ2-1
CASSVPVTEAFF TGTGCCAGCAGCGTCCCGGTCACTGAAGCTTTCTTT - TRBV11-2 - TRBJ1-1
CASSPGFLGGYTF TGTGCCAGCAGCCCTGGTTTCCTAGGTGGCTACACCTTC few TRBV14 - TRBJ1-2
CASSLRGGDRYTQYF TGTGCCAGCAGCCTCCGAGGAGGGGACAGATATACGCAGTATTTT - TRBV11-2 - TRBJ2-3
CASSVSSGNTIYF TGTGCCAGCTCTGTGAGCTCTGGAAACACCATATATTTT - TRBV18 - TRBJ1-3
CASSWDLAADTQYF TGTGCCAGCAGCTGGGATCTAGCGGCCGATACGCAGTATTTT - TRBV5-4 TRBD2 TRBJ2-3
CASSVGSGTEYNEQFF TGCGCCAGCAGCGTGGGCTCCGGGACAGAATACAATGAGCAGTTCTTC - TRBV5-1 TRBD1 TRBJ2-1
CASSLRGSYNEQFF TGTGCCAGCAGTTTGAGGGGCTCCTACAATGAGCAGTTCTTC - TRBV11-3 - TRBJ2-1
CASNTPGLGILEQFF TGTGCCAGCAATACACCGGGACTAGGTATCCTCGAGCAGTTCTTC medium-sized TRBV28 TRBD2 TRBJ2-1
CASSSGRVSEAFF TGTGCCAGCTCATCAGGCAGGGTGTCTGAAGCTTTCTTT - TRBV18 - TRBJ1-1
CATGKHSGLAGVYEQYF TGTGCCACCGGAAAACACTCGGGACTAGCGGGGGTCTACGAGCAGTACTTC - TRBV10-3 TRBD2 TRBJ2-7
CATSRDGAGGTDTQYF TGTGCCACCAGCAGGGATGGGGCAGGAGGCACAGATACGCAGTATTTT - TRBV15 - TRBJ2-3
CAISELAGAPTDTQYF TGTGCCATCAGCGAACTAGCGGGGGCCCCCACAGATACGCAGTATTTT - TRBV10-3 TRBD2 TRBJ2-3
CASSVTGTLEQYF TGCGCCAGCAGTGTGACAGGCACCTTAGAGCAGTACTTC - TRBV10-2 - TRBJ2-7
CASSLLTTGLNTEAFF TGTGCCAGCAGCCTATTGACGACAGGCCTGAACACTGAAGCTTTCTTT - TRBV14 - TRBJ1-1
CASSLGGSADTQYF TGTGCCAGCAGCTTGGGAGGGAGCGCAGATACGCAGTATTTT - TRBV5-4 - TRBJ2-3
CASRPLGGTGELFF TGTGCCAGCAGGCCTCTTGGCGGCACCGGGGAGCTGTTTTTT - TRBV5-8 - TRBJ2-2
CATKGVTGELFF TGTGCCACCAAAGGGGTCACCGGGGAGCTGTTTTTT - TRBV10-3 - TRBJ2-2